These 27 T cell receptor beta chains originate from one sample sequenced in a study of immune evolution from preneoplasia to lung adenocarcinoma. Using immunoSEQ multiplex PCR, the repertoire was profiled, and TCRdb retains in-frame clones only, with some absent. This sample has around 40,000 clones, with roughly 80% found just once. The material sequenced was FFPE invasive lung adenocarcinoma tissue. All receptors come from a person aged 60 to 70 with lung adenocarcinoma.

V is TRBV19 and J is TRBJ2-1; 7 nucleotides agree with TRBD1. Germline V CDR1 and CDR2: LNHDA, SQIVND (reference sequence). Trimming took 2 bases from V and 4 from J; bases not matched to a gene: 11. The CDR3 covers 17 residues. The CDR3 loop is CASSIHGQAHRYNEQFF. CDR3 nucleotide sequence: TGTGCCAGTAGTATACATGGACAGGCCCACCGGTACAATGAGCAGTTCTTC.

This sequence joins TRBV11-2 and TRBJ1-2; 10 bases line up with TRBD1. The J segment lost 5 bases and the V segment lost 5 bases, leaving 11 bases of the junction unmatched. CDR3 size: 16 residues. The germline gives CDR1 SGHAT, CDR2 FQNNGV. This CDR3 is CASSITRDRGWYGYTF. Here the CDR3 DNA reads TGTGCCAGCAGCATTACCCGGGACAGGGGTTGGTATGGCTACACCTTC.

This chain joins TRBV15 and TRBJ2-7; possible D gene TRBD1, 6 bases. CDR3 length equals 16 residues. Trimming stripped 0 bases from V and 3 bases from J, with 15 bases between. Germline V gene lookup returns CDR1 LNHNV and CDR2 YYDKDF (reference sequence). CDR3: CATSRDGGTGNYEQYF. The DNA of the CDR3 is TGTGCCACCAGCAGAGATGGGGGTACAGGGAACTACGAGCAGTACTTC.

This chain connects TRBV27 to TRBJ1-1; D unresolved. This CDR3 region has 14 residues. Per the germline V gene, CDR1 is MNHEY and CDR2 is SMNVEV (reference sequence). Between the trimmed V and J ends, which lost 11 bases and 5 bases, there was a span of 21 bases. Here the CDR3 DNA reads TGTGCCGTCCATGGACTGACCGAGAAGACTGAAGCTTTCTTT. This gives the protein CAVHGLTEKTEAFF.

This chain joins TRBV5-5 and TRBJ2-7, with 7 bases matching TRBD1. The CDR3 contains 13 residues. The J segment lost 3 bases and the V segment lost 4 bases, leaving 4 bases of the junction unmatched. Germline V lookup: CDR1 SGHKS, CDR2 YYEKEE (reference sequence). CDR3 protein: CASSRTGNYEQYF. Here the CDR3 DNA reads TGTGCCAGCAGCCGGACAGGAAACTACGAGCAGTACTTC.

The V and J genes are TRBV9 and TRBJ2-3, with D possibly being TRBD2 (6 bases). Germline CDR1 reads SGDLS; CDR2 reads YYNGEE. V lost 0 bases, J lost 4 bases, and 12 bases lay in between. This CDR3 spans 15 amino acids. DNA for the CDR3: TGTGCCAGCAGCGTAGTACCCTGGGGGGCAGATACGCAGTATTTT. This sequence encodes CASSVVPWGADTQYF.

This chain links TRBV29-1 with TRBJ2-7, with a possible D match to TRBD2 (6 bases). Trimming stripped 6 bases from V and 7 bases from J, with 16 bases between. CDR3 length: 12 residues. The V gene's germline CDR1 is SQVTM and CDR2 ANQGSEA. The CDR3 is CSVAPSGGEQYF. CDR3 bases: TGCAGCGTCGCTCCTTCCGGGGGTGAGCAGTACTTC.

By share of the sample, this clone is medium-sized. This chain connects TRBV7-9 to TRBJ1-1, with TRBD1 identical over 7 bases. V dropped 5 bases and J dropped 6; count of bases not matched to a gene: 12. This CDR3 comprises 15 residues. Germline CDR1 is SEHNR and CDR2 is FQNEAQ (reference sequence). CDR3 region: CASSDWRGGGSEAFF. The CDR3 coding sequence is TGTGCCAGCAGCGATTGGAGAGGGGGCGGCTCTGAAGCTTTCTTT.

The chain carries TRBV5-6 and TRBJ2-7; TRBD1 matches 7 bases. J was trimmed by 3 bases and V by 4 bases; bases with no gene match: 7. Germline V gene data show CDR1 as SGHDT and CDR2 as YYEEEE. The CDR3 has 14 amino acids. The DNA for the CDR3 is TGTGCCAGCAGCCGAGGGACAGCTTTCTACGAGCAGTACTTC. Translating it yields CASSRGTAFYEQYF.

The chain couples TRBV7-3 to TRBJ2-3; 7 positions match TRBD2. The junction had 1 base not matched to a gene; V was cut back by 0 bases and J by 4 bases. This CDR3 is 14 amino acids long. CDR1 SGHTA and CDR2 FQGTGA come from the germline V gene. This CDR3 is CASSLTGGADTQYF. CDR3 bases: TGTGCCAGCAGCTTAACGGGAGGGGCAGATACGCAGTATTTT.

The V and J genes are TRBV7-9 and TRBJ1-4; D not resolved. The CDR3 length is 15 residues. V was cut by 1 base and J by 9 bases, with 15 bases left in between. Germline values: CDR1 SEHNR, CDR2 FQNEAQ (reference sequence). The CDR3 loop reads CASSLDGGRTQKLFF. CDR3 nucleotides: TGTGCCAGCAGCTTAGATGGAGGGCGCACTCAAAAACTGTTTTTT.

The V gene is TRBV10-3, the J gene TRBJ2-7; 7 bases line up with TRBD1. The CDR3 loop spans 12 amino acids. Trimming at V came to 5 bases and at J to 5 bases, leaving 3 bases not matched to a gene. Germline values: CDR1 ENHRY, CDR2 SYGVKD. CDR3 DNA: TGTGCCATCAGTAGGACAGGAAACGAGCAGTACTTC. Translating gives CAISRTGNEQYF.

The J gene is TRBJ1-2, the V gene TRBV5-5; a weak D match, TRBD1 (6 bases). Germline CDR1 reads SGHKS; CDR2 reads YYEKEE (reference sequence). Trimming cost V 3 bases and J 7 bases, with 25 bases left between them. This CDR3 spans 17 amino acids. The CDR3 DNA follows: TGTGCCAGCAGCTACGGGACAATGGGAGGAGGGAGGAGTGGCTACACCTTC. The encoded protein is CASSYGTMGGGRSGYTF.

The genes are TRBV10-3 and TRBJ2-1; 7 nucleotides agree with TRBD1. The CDR3 covers 14 residues. After removal of 0 bases from V and 13 bases from J, the junction contained 9 bases not matched to a gene. The germline V gene encodes CDR1 ENHRY and CDR2 SYGVKD. The CDR3: CAISESTGSLIQFF. Written as DNA, the CDR3 is TGTGCCATCAGTGAGTCGACAGGGTCCCTCATCCAGTTCTTC.

J is TRBJ1-3 and V is TRBV6-6, with a possible D match to TRBD1 (6 bases). V was clipped by 10 bases and J by 0 bases, with 10 bases between them. Germline assignment: CDR1 MNHNY and CDR2 SVGAGI (reference sequence). The CDR3 consists of 13 residues. The CDR3 protein is CATVQGSGNTIYF. The CDR3 DNA is TGTGCCACAGTACAGGGCTCTGGAAACACCATATATTTT.

This sequence joins TRBV7-3 and TRBJ2-1, with 9 bases aligning to TRBD1. CDR3 length equals 15 residues. Unmatched junction bases numbered 9, after V lost 4 bases and J lost 8 bases. Germline-derived CDR1 and CDR2 are SGHTA and FQGTGA. The chain's CDR3 is CASSSKTGGVHEQFF. The CDR3 DNA reads as TGTGCCAGCAGCTCCAAGACAGGGGGAGTTCATGAGCAGTTCTTC.

This chain links TRBV28 with TRBJ2-3; 8 bases are shared with TRBD1. Germline assignment: CDR1 MDHEN and CDR2 SYDVKM. V shed 5 bases and J 5 bases; nucleotides not matched to a gene: 18. This CDR3 region has 18 residues. CDR3 DNA sequence: TGTGCCAGCAGTGATATATTTGGACAGGGAATCTTTGGAGATACGCAGTATTTT. Protein product: CASSDIFGQGIFGDTQYF.

The chain couples TRBV6-5 to TRBJ2-7; TRBD2 matches at 12 bases. The CDR3 runs to 15 residues. V was clipped by 6 bases and J by 9 bases; unmatched bases: 12. CDR1 MNHEY and CDR2 SVGAGI come from the germline V gene. The CDR3 DNA is TGTGCCAGCAGGGCGCGGACTAGCGGGGCCCTGGGGCAGTACTTC. This gives the protein CASRARTSGALGQYF.

The chain employs TRBV5-4 and TRBJ2-7, with D hard to call. V was pared by 2 bases and J by 4 bases, with 4 bases between. The CDR3 runs 11 residues. CDR1 is SGHNT and CDR2 is YYREEE in the germline V gene (reference sequence). DNA for the CDR3: TGTGCCAGCAGCTTAAGGTACGAGCAGTACTTC. Encoded protein: CASSLRYEQYF.

This chain uses TRBV30 with TRBJ2-5; 14 bases align to TRBD2. CDR3 size: 15 residues. Germline loops: CDR1 GTSNPN, CDR2 SVGIG (reference sequence). V dropped 3 bases and J dropped 3; count of bases not matched to a gene: 3. CDR3 nucleotides: TGTGCCTGGAGGCCGGGACTAGCGGGAGAAGAGACCCAGTACTTC. Amino acid sequence: CAWRPGLAGEETQYF.

The V gene is TRBV6-1, the J gene TRBJ2-2; D gene ambiguous. The CDR3 spans 14 residues. The V end was cut by 2 bases, the J end by 5 bases, with 9 bases between. CDR1 MNHNS and CDR2 SASEGT come from the germline V gene. CDR3 sequence (DNA): TGTGCCAGCAGTGAAAATTGGGCTACCGGGGAGCTGTTTTTT. It translates to CASSENWATGELFF.

V and J are TRBV9 and TRBJ1-4; 9 bases fit TRBD1. The V gene's germline CDR1 is SGDLS and CDR2 YYNGEE. The CDR3 spans 17 residues. The ends lost 4 bases at V and 8 bases at J; junction bases unmatched: 15. The CDR3, as DNA: TGTGCCAGCAGCCAGGGGGGGACAGGGATTGTCGGCGAAAAACTGTTTTTT. Amino acids: CASSQGGTGIVGEKLFF.

The chain recombines TRBV10-2 with TRBJ2-1, with TRBD2 identical over 11 bases. V was pared by 1 base and J by 4 bases, with 3 bases of the junction left unmatched. The CDR3 consists of 16 residues. Germline assignment: CDR1 WSHSY and CDR2 SAAADI. The CDR3 reads CASSEFGTSGYNEQFF. CDR3 DNA sequence: TGCGCCAGCAGTGAGTTTGGGACTAGCGGTTACAATGAGCAGTTCTTC.

The chain combines TRBV19 with TRBJ2-1; 13 nucleotides line up with TRBD2. Germline V gene lookup returns CDR1 LNHDA and CDR2 SQIVND (reference sequence). The ends lost 4 bases at V and 9 bases at J; junction bases unmatched: 9. The CDR3 has 16 amino acids. CDR3 loop: CASSTRTSGRLGEQFF. CDR3 bases: TGTGCCAGTAGTACCCGGACTAGCGGGAGATTGGGTGAGCAGTTCTTC.

This clone was picked up a small number of times. The chain combines TRBV5-1 with TRBJ2-4, with 15 bases that match TRBD2. CDR1 SGHRS and CDR2 YFSETQ come from the germline V gene. V was pared by 4 bases and J by 9 bases, with 11 bases of the junction left unmatched. This CDR3 spans 17 amino acids. CDR3 coding DNA: TGCGCCAGCAGCCCGGGGAGTACGGGACTAGCGGGAGGCATTCAGTACTTC. It yields the protein CASSPGSTGLAGGIQYF.

This clone came up a few times. J is TRBJ2-7 and V is TRBV19; the D call may be TRBD1 or TRBD2 (5 bases each). This CDR3 is built from 14 residues. The V and J ends lost 5 bases and 5 bases respectively, with 16 bases between them. Per the germline V gene, CDR1 is LNHDA and CDR2 is SQIVND (reference sequence). DNA of the CDR3: TGTGCCAGTAGTGCGCCCTCCGGGGCAGACGAGCAGTACTTC. The encoded protein is CASSAPSGADEQYF.

The chain has TRBV29-1 and TRBJ2-1; 8 bases are shared with TRBD1. This CDR3 contains 15 residues. The germline V gene encodes CDR1 SQVTM and CDR2 ANQGSEA. Losses at the gene ends were 2 bases for V and 8 bases for J; bases not matched to a gene: 11. The CDR3 loop is CSVERRQGAVDEQFF. The CDR3, as DNA: TGCAGCGTTGAAAGACGGCAGGGGGCAGTGGATGAGCAGTTCTTC.